The 21 T cell receptor beta chains presented below share a single source sample, sequenced in a study of T-cell reconstitution after alpha-beta-depleted transplantation in children. Molecular barcoding with unique molecular identifiers was used for the TCRbeta library. Using its own MiXCR run on the PCR reads, TCRdb lists one record per CDR3 protein. The sample comprises 97,000 or so distinct CDR3 sequences, 7% to 8% of which are singletons, and over 15% rests with the top ten. The sample consisted of PBMCs, taken before TCRalphabeta/CD19-depleted stem cell transplant. The receptors were gathered from a boy aged 2 to 10 with acute lymphoblastic leukemia, due to receive a stem cell transplant.

This chain joins TRBV4-2 and TRBJ2-5, with no clear D. Trimming removed 1 base at V and 1 base at J, with 10 bases between. Germline loops: CDR1 LGHNA, CDR2 YNFKEQ. This CDR3 is 15 amino acids long. Written as DNA, the CDR3 is TGTGCCAGCAGCCAAGGCAACCGGCTCCAAGAGACCCAGTACTTC. Protein sequence: CASSQGNRLQETQYF.

This clonotype was observed at least ten times. V is TRBV4-1 and J is TRBJ2-5, with 10 bases aligning to TRBD1. Looked up from germline, CDR1 is MGHRA and CDR2 is YSYEKL. CDR3 length: 14 residues. Trimming at V came to 4 bases and at J to 5 bases, leaving 4 bases not matched to a gene. In DNA form, the CDR3 reads TGCGCCAGCAGCCTCGGACAGGGGGACGAGACCCAGTACTTC. Amino acids: CASSLGQGDETQYF.

This clonotype was counted between two and nine times. J is TRBJ2-3 and V is TRBV7-9; D gene ambiguous. Between the trimmed V and J ends, which lost 0 bases and 1 base, there was a span of 8 bases. The CDR3 sequence is 15 residues long. Germline values: CDR1 SEHNR, CDR2 FQNEAQ (reference sequence). Written as DNA, the CDR3 is TGTGCCAGCAGCTTAGCAGAAAAAGGCACAGATACGCAGTATTTT. Protein: CASSLAEKGTDTQYF. The full variable domain, in which reference TRBV7-9 and TRBJ2-3 provide the parts outside the CDR3, is DTGVSQNPRHKITKRGQNVTFRCDPISEHNRLYWYRQTLGQGPEFLTYFQNEAQLEKSRLLSDRFSAERPKGSFSTLEIQRTEQGDSAMYLCASSLAEKGTDTQYFGPGTRLTVL.

This chain links TRBV5-6 with TRBJ2-7; D unresolved. CDR3 length equals 11 residues. The V end lost 3 bases, the J end lost 6 bases, and 7 bases lay between the germline ends. Looked up from germline, CDR1 is SGHDT and CDR2 is YYEEEE. CDR3 DNA sequence: TGTGCCAGCAGCTCAAGACTCGAGCAGTACTTC. The encoded protein is CASSSRLEQYF. Variable domain in full (rest from reference TRBV5-6 and TRBJ2-7): DAGVTQSPTHLIKTRGQQVTLRCSPKSGHDTVSWYQQALGQGPQFIFQYYEEEERQRGNFPDRFSGHQFPNYSSELNVNALLLGDSALYLCASSSRLEQYFGPGTRLTVT.

The V gene is TRBV6-4, the J gene TRBJ2-2; no clear D. This CDR3 has 13 residues. Per the germline V gene, CDR1 is MRHNA and CDR2 is SNTAGT. The V gene lost 4 bases and the J gene lost 0 bases, with 3 bases spanning the gap. DNA of the CDR3: TGTGCCAGCAGTGCCGCGAACACCGGGGAGCTGTTTTTT. The encoded protein is CASSAANTGELFF.

This clonotype was seen repeatedly, ten times or more. V is TRBV7-9 and J is TRBJ2-2; D unclear. V was cut by 1 base and J by 4 bases, with 10 bases left in between. The V gene's germline CDR1 is SEHNR and CDR2 FQNEAQ (reference sequence). The CDR3 runs to 15 residues. This CDR3 is CASSLVGLSTGELFF. DNA of the CDR3: TGTGCCAGCAGCTTAGTAGGGCTGAGCACCGGGGAGCTGTTTTTT.

V usage is TRBV6-2 or TRBV6-3 and J usage is TRBJ2-2; 7 nucleotides match TRBD2. The V gene's germline CDR1 is MNHEY and CDR2 SVGEGT. The ends lost 7 bases at V and 2 bases at J; junction bases unmatched: 4. The length of the CDR3 is 14 residues. CDR3 sequence: CASKRLANTGELFF. The CDR3 nucleotides are TGTGCCAGCAAGAGACTAGCAAACACCGGGGAGCTGTTTTTT.

This clonotype came up many times. This chain uses TRBV5-1 with TRBJ1-1, with a tentative D call TRBD1 (5 bases). The CDR3 length is 14 residues. Trimming left V 3 bases short and J 1 base short, with 10 bases between. Germline loops: CDR1 SGHRS, CDR2 YFSETQ. The CDR3 bases are TGCGCCAGCAGCTGGAAGGACAAGAACACTGAAGCTTTCTTT. Translating it yields CASSWKDKNTEAFF.

There are many counts of this clonotype. A read error is possible here, since a much larger clone lies one base away. The rearrangement links TRBV5-1 to TRBJ2-7; D is perhaps TRBD1 (6 bases). Germline V gene lookup returns CDR1 SGHRS and CDR2 YFSETQ. There are 14 residues in the CDR3. V gave up 4 bases and J gave up 3 bases, with 14 bases separating them. CDR3 sequence reads: CASSHRDNFYEQYF. The DNA of the CDR3 is TGCGCCAGCAGCCACCGGGACAATTTCTACGAGCAGTACTTC.

There are a few counts of this clonotype. The CDR3 is CASSPRLAGDTDTQYF. As DNA, the CDR3 is TGTGCCAGCAGCCCGAGACTAGCGGGTGACACAGATACGCAGTATTTT. The V gene is TRBV7-9, the J gene TRBJ2-3; 10 nucleotides agree with TRBD2. The CDR3 extends over 16 amino acids. Germline lookup yields CDR1 SEHNR and CDR2 FQNEAQ (reference sequence). V lost 5 bases, J lost 2 bases, and 7 bases stayed unmatched.

This clonotype was recorded at least ten times. The genes are TRBV7-8 and TRBJ1-5; D might be TRBD1 (6 bases). V was clipped by 2 bases and J by 0 bases, with 14 bases between them. The CDR3 has 17 amino acids. CDR1 is SGHVS and CDR2 is FQNEAQ in the germline V gene. CDR3 coding DNA: TGTGCCAGCAGCTTATCCGGGTCAGGGGCTAGCAATCAGCCCCAGCATTTT. It codes for CASSLSGSGASNQPQHF.

This clonotype has a handful of counts. The chain joins TRBV5-1 to TRBJ2-3; TRBD2 aligns across 8 bases. With 4 bases clipped from V and 6 bases from J, the junction kept 13 bases outside the gene matches. The germline V gene encodes CDR1 SGHRS and CDR2 YFSETQ. CDR3 size: 16 residues. The DNA of the CDR3 is TGCGCCAGCAGCCCCTCCTTAGCGGGGCCTCAGGATACGCAGTATTTT. This gives the protein CASSPSLAGPQDTQYF.

This clonotype was observed a few times. The rearrangement links TRBV15 to TRBJ1-2; D is possibly TRBD1 (6 bases). The length of the CDR3 is 15 residues. V was pared by 3 bases and J by 4 bases, with 15 bases between. Germline loops: CDR1 LNHNV, CDR2 YYDKDF (reference sequence). The CDR3 DNA reads as TGTGCCACCAGCAGTTCAGGGGCAGGAGCCTATGGCTACACCTTC. Translated, it gives CATSSSGAGAYGYTF.

This clonotype was counted ten times or more. This chain links TRBV7-2 with TRBJ2-7, with D hard to call. CDR3 length: 15 amino acids. Trimming left V 1 base short and J 9 bases short, with 19 bases between. Per the germline V gene, CDR1 is SGHTA and CDR2 is FQGNSA. CDR3 in amino acids: CASSLEAGASLAQYF. The CDR3 DNA is TGTGCCAGCAGCTTAGAGGCCGGAGCGAGTTTGGCGCAGTACTTC.

The V gene is TRBV7-9, the J gene TRBJ2-3; TRBD2 aligns across 8 bases. The CDR3 is 14 residues long. V gave up 4 bases and J gave up 5 bases; unmatched junction bases: 5. In germline, CDR1 is SEHNR, CDR2 FQNEAQ (reference sequence). CDR3 in amino acids: CASSWRGDEDTQYF. In DNA form, the CDR3 reads TGTGCCAGCAGCTGGCGGGGGGATGAAGATACGCAGTATTTT.

J is TRBJ2-7 and V is TRBV20-1, with 10 nucleotides matching TRBD2. Germline CDR1 reads DFQATT; CDR2 reads SNEGSKA (reference sequence). Trimming removed 1 base from V and 5 bases from J; junction bases left unmatched: 5. CDR3 length: 14 residues. The CDR3 loop is CSARAGLAGDEQYF. CDR3 DNA: TGCAGTGCTAGAGCTGGGCTAGCGGGGGACGAGCAGTACTTC.

V gene TRBV28 combines with J gene TRBJ2-1; no clear D gene. The CDR3 extends over 13 amino acids. Trimming removed 3 bases at V and 5 bases at J, with 8 bases between. Germline CDR1 and CDR2: MDHEN and SYDVKM. The CDR3 DNA sequence: TGTGCCAGCAGTTTGGGCCAGCACAATGAGCAGTTCTTC. Amino acid sequence: CASSLGQHNEQFF.

This clonotype was counted many times. This rearrangement joins TRBV29-1 to TRBJ2-5; 9 positions match TRBD2. Germline V CDR1 and CDR2: SQVTM, ANQGSEA. This CDR3 spans 16 amino acids. The trim removed 0 bases at V and 2 bases at J, leaving 7 bases unmatched. The CDR3 DNA is TGCAGCGTTGAAGACTCCAGCGGGGGGACTCAAGAGACCCAGTACTTC. Translating it yields CSVEDSSGGTQETQYF. The complete variable domain, with remaining parts taken from reference TRBV29-1 and TRBJ2-5, reads SAVISQKPSRDICQRGTSLTIQCQVDSQVTMMFWYRQQPGQSLTLIATANQGSEATYESGFVIDKFPISRPNLTFSTLTVSNMSPEDSSIYLCSVEDSSGGTQETQYFGPGTRLLVL.

This clonotype was observed at least ten times. V usage is TRBV27 and J usage is TRBJ2-1, with 10 bases lining up with TRBD2. V shed 7 bases and J 7 bases; nucleotides not matched to a gene: 10. This CDR3 comprises 15 residues. Germline-derived CDR1 and CDR2 are MNHEY and SMNVEV (reference sequence). The CDR3 loop reads CASNESGGAVNEQFF. CDR3 sequence (DNA): TGTGCCAGCAACGAAAGCGGGGGGGCCGTGAATGAGCAGTTCTTC.

This clonotype was found many times. The chain has TRBV9 and TRBJ2-3; D is possibly TRBD1 (5 bases). The CDR3 contains 14 residues. Germline CDR1 and CDR2: SGDLS and YYNGEE. Trimming stripped 0 bases from V and 2 bases from J, with 7 bases between. CDR3 bases: TGTGCCAGCAGCGTAGAGGACACCACAGATACGCAGTATTTT. It codes for CASSVEDTTDTQYF.

The rearrangement uses TRBV3-1 and TRBJ2-1; D not certain. Germline V gene lookup returns CDR1 LGHDT and CDR2 YNNKEL (reference sequence). The CDR3 length is 15 residues. Between the trimmed V and J ends, which lost 11 bases and 4 bases, there was a span of 21 bases. The CDR3 region is CASTQDTEVYNEQFF. CDR3 coding DNA: TGTGCCTCCACCCAAGACACAGAGGTGTACAATGAGCAGTTCTTC.